What follows are 25 T cell receptor beta chains derived from one specimen sequenced in a study of blood T cell repertoires in COVID-19. Generated by immunoSEQ multiplex PCR, the TCRdb table keeps only in-frame clones and is missing some. The repertoire holds about 350,000 clones, about 88% seen once, with 1% in the top ten. The sequenced material came from PBMCs or T cells enriched from blood (not recorded which). The receptors come from a woman younger than 45 who had been exposed to COVID-19.

This clone appeared a single time. V usage is TRBV29-1 and J usage is TRBJ1-1; no firm D call. The length of the CDR3 is 13 residues. The germline gives CDR1 SQVTM, CDR2 ANQGSEA. The V end lost 0 bases, the J end lost 5 bases, and 10 bases lay between the germline ends. CDR3 in amino acids: CSVEDGFGTEAFF. CDR3 bases: TGCAGCGTTGAAGACGGGTTCGGGACTGAAGCTTTCTTT.

The CDR3 nucleotides are TGTGCCTGGAGTTTAGCGGGAGGAAGGGATACGCAGTATTTT. Amino acid sequence: CAWSLAGGRDTQYF. This chain connects TRBV30 to TRBJ2-3, with 10 bases fitting TRBD2. The V gene's germline CDR1 is GTSNPN and CDR2 SVGIG (reference sequence). V shed 2 bases and J 6 bases; nucleotides not matched to a gene: 5. CDR3 size: 14 residues.

This clone was picked up one time. The chain combines TRBV4-2 with TRBJ2-3; TRBD1 aligns across 9 bases. The CDR3 totals 17 residues. V was clipped by 1 base and J by 0 bases; unmatched bases: 5. Germline assignment: CDR1 LGHNA and CDR2 YNFKEQ. The CDR3 is CASSQGVDRGSTDTQYF. CDR3 in DNA: TGTGCCAGCAGCCAAGGGGTTGACAGGGGGAGCACAGATACGCAGTATTTT.

This clone was counted ten times or more. This chain connects TRBV27 to TRBJ1-2; the D gene is possibly TRBD1 (5 bases). Germline lookup yields CDR1 MNHEY and CDR2 SMNVEV (reference sequence). V shed 3 bases and J shed 5 bases, with 13 bases lying between them. CDR3 size: 14 residues. The CDR3 reads CASSFRLGQYGYTF. The CDR3 nucleotides are TGTGCCAGCAGTTTTCGGTTGGGGCAATATGGCTACACCTTC.

The chain uses TRBV28 and TRBJ1-5, with D perhaps matching TRBD1 (5 bases). Trimming removed 3 bases from V and 11 bases from J, with 11 bases in between. Per the germline V gene, CDR1 is MDHEN and CDR2 is SYDVKM. This CDR3 comprises 12 residues. The CDR3 spells CASSFTGRAQHF. CDR3 bases: TGTGCCAGCAGTTTTACAGGTCGAGCCCAGCATTTT.

The sample holds a few counts of this clone. This sequence joins TRBV12-3 or TRBV12-4 and TRBJ1-5, with no clear D. Trimming left V 1 base short and J 5 bases short, with 6 bases between. The CDR3 length is 13 residues. The DNA of the CDR3 is TGTGCCAGCAGTTTAGGCAGTCATCAGCCCCAGCATTTT. Residues: CASSLGSHQPQHF.

The V and J genes are TRBV5-1 and TRBJ1-1; D ambiguous. The CDR3 length is 13 residues. Germline-derived CDR1 and CDR2 are SGHRS and YFSETQ. Deletions cut 4 bases from V and 2 bases from J, with 9 bases between. The CDR3: CASSPSINTEAFF. CDR3 DNA: TGCGCCAGCAGCCCGAGTATAAACACTGAAGCTTTCTTT.

The CDR3 protein is CASSFGTRGTDTQYF. CDR3 sequence (DNA): TGTGCCAGCAGTTTCGGGACTAGGGGCACAGATACGCAGTATTTT. The chain combines TRBV28 with TRBJ2-3; 8 bases agree with TRBD2. After removal of 3 bases from V and 1 base from J, the junction contained 3 bases not matched to a gene. The CDR3 extends over 15 amino acids. Germline V gene lookup returns CDR1 MDHEN and CDR2 SYDVKM. The whole variable domain, filled in from reference TRBV28 and TRBJ2-3, reads DVKVTQSSRYLVKRTGEKVFLECVQDMDHENMFWYRQDPGLGLRLIYFSYDVKMKEKGDIPEGYSVSREKKERFSLILESASTNQTSMYLCASSFGTRGTDTQYFGPGTRLTVL.

This chain links TRBV7-6 with TRBJ2-3, with TRBD2 matching over 13 bases. Germline CDR1 and CDR2: SGHVS and FNYEAQ. This CDR3 spans 20 amino acids. V gave up 3 bases and J gave up 3 bases; unmatched junction bases: 15. This CDR3 reads CASSFRRFGTSGTGTDTQYF. CDR3 nucleotides: TGTGCCAGCAGCTTTAGACGCTTTGGGACTAGCGGGACGGGTACAGATACGCAGTATTTT.

The V gene is TRBV5-4, the J gene TRBJ1-1; a weak D match, TRBD1 (6 bases). The V and J ends lost 2 bases and 0 bases respectively, with 11 bases between them. The V gene's germline CDR1 is SGHNT and CDR2 YYREEE (reference sequence). The CDR3 loop spans 15 amino acids. The CDR3 sequence is CASSFDRTLNTEAFF. The DNA of the CDR3 is TGTGCCAGCAGCTTCGACAGGACCCTGAACACTGAAGCTTTCTTT.

The rearrangement links TRBV6-6 to TRBJ2-7, with 10 bases fitting TRBD1. This CDR3 spans 15 amino acids. Germline trimming cut 4 bases from V and 4 bases from J; bases unmatched to any gene: 7. Germline V lookup: CDR1 MNHNY, CDR2 SVGAGI (reference sequence). Here the CDR3 reads CASSSFPGQGYEQYF. The CDR3 DNA sequence: TGTGCCAGCAGTTCCTTCCCGGGACAGGGGTACGAGCAGTACTTC.

This clone was seen just once. The V call is TRBV9, the J call TRBJ2-1, with TRBD2 matching 9 bases. The ends lost 4 bases at V and 7 bases at J; junction bases unmatched: 12. CDR3 length equals 16 residues. The germline V gene encodes CDR1 SGDLS and CDR2 YYNGEE. The CDR3 region has the DNA TGTGCCAGCAGCTATCCGCCTTCTAGCGGGAATAATGAGCAGTTCTTC. Translated: CASSYPPSSGNNEQFF.

The chain joins TRBV6-5 to TRBJ1-1; the D gene is possibly TRBD1 (5 bases). Germline V lookup: CDR1 MNHEY, CDR2 SVGAGI. V dropped 8 bases and J dropped 0 bases, with 13 bases sitting between them. The CDR3 consists of 14 residues. The CDR3 nucleotides read TGTGCCAGCTCTTCCAGGGCCATGAACACTGAAGCTTTCTTT. This encodes CASSSRAMNTEAFF.

The table lists this clone with a few counts. The J gene is TRBJ2-7, the V gene TRBV27; weak D call: TRBD1 (6 bases). This CDR3 is built from 15 residues. Between the trimmed V and J ends, which lost 6 bases and 2 bases, there was a span of 17 bases. The germline V gene encodes CDR1 MNHEY and CDR2 SMNVEV (reference sequence). CDR3 nucleotides: TGTGCCAGCAGATCCCCAGGGGAAATTACCTACGAGCAGTACTTC. It encodes CASRSPGEITYEQYF.

V gene TRBV4-1 combines with J gene TRBJ2-2; D is uncertain. CDR1 is MGHRA, CDR2 YSYEKL, per germline. The germline V and J ends were trimmed by 2 bases and 2 bases, with 15 bases remaining between them. This CDR3 is built from 17 residues. CDR3: CASSQPLLLANTGELFF. CDR3 bases: TGCGCCAGCAGCCAACCGCTCCTCCTGGCTAACACCGGGGAGCTGTTTTTT.

CDR3 residues: CASSQDRSRDPRAPLHF. The CDR3 DNA reads as TGCGCCAGCAGCCAAGATAGGTCCCGGGATCCCCGGGCACCCCTCCACTTT. The chain joins TRBV4-1 to TRBJ1-6; D gene uncertain. Germline V gene sequence: CDR1 MGHRA, CDR2 YSYEKL. The CDR3 length is 17 residues. With 0 bases removed from V and 11 bases from J, the gap between germline ends came to 20 bases.

The V gene is TRBV4-1, the J gene TRBJ2-5, with 7 positions matching TRBD1. CDR3 length: 15 amino acids. Germline loops: CDR1 MGHRA, CDR2 YSYEKL. V lost 2 bases, J lost 6 bases, and 9 bases stayed unmatched. CDR3 DNA: TGCGCCAGCAGCCAACAGAACCGAAGGGGGCAGACCCAGTACTTC. This encodes CASSQQNRRGQTQYF.

The chain uses TRBV11-2 and TRBJ1-6; tentatively, D is TRBD1 (5 bases). CDR1 is SGHAT, CDR2 FQNNGV, per germline. The CDR3 length is 16 residues. V gave up 5 bases and J gave up 10 bases, with 21 bases separating them. The CDR3 loop is CASSPRTGLLLSPLHF. CDR3 sequence (DNA): TGTGCCAGCAGCCCTCGGACGGGACTCCTCTTGTCACCCCTCCACTTT.

The chain recombines TRBV7-9 with TRBJ2-7, with 10 bases lining up with TRBD1. CDR3 length equals 17 residues. Germline values: CDR1 SEHNR, CDR2 FQNEAQ (reference sequence). V lost 2 bases to trimming and J lost 5 bases; unmatched junction nucleotides: 12. The CDR3 nucleotides read TGTGCCAGCAGCTTAATCGGGGGCGGGACAGGGGCCGACGAGCAGTACTTC. Protein: CASSLIGGGTGADEQYF.

The gene calls are TRBV7-8 and TRBJ1-5; 8 bases agree with TRBD1. The ends lost 5 bases at V and 0 bases at J; junction bases unmatched: 9. This CDR3 has 17 amino acids. From germline, CDR1 is SGHVS and CDR2 FQNEAQ. CDR3 DNA: TGTGCCAGCAGCCTCCCCGGGACAGGAGCTAGCAATCAGCCCCAGCATTTT. Translating gives CASSLPGTGASNQPQHF. Looking up the rest from reference TRBV7-8 and TRBJ1-5 gives the full variable domain: GAGVSQSPRYKVAKRGQDVALRCDPISGHVSLFWYQQALGQGPEFLTYFQNEAQLDKSGLPSDRFFAERPEGSVSTLKIQRTQQEDSAVYLCASSLPGTGASNQPQHFGDGTRLSIL.

The chain links TRBV27 to TRBJ1-2; 8 bases line up with TRBD1. The CDR3 loop spans 14 amino acids. With V trimmed by 3 bases and J by 9 bases, 9 bases remained unmatched. Looked up from germline, CDR1 is MNHEY and CDR2 is SMNVEV (reference sequence). CDR3 nucleotides: TGTGCCAGCAGTTTCGGCAGGGGGCTTGAACGCTACACCTTC. This translates into CASSFGRGLERYTF.

The chain employs TRBV27 and TRBJ1-2; unclear D gene. Germline V gene lookup returns CDR1 MNHEY and CDR2 SMNVEV (reference sequence). Trimming left V 5 bases short and J 6 bases short, with 10 bases between. The CDR3 is 12 amino acids. The CDR3 nucleotides read TGTGCCAGCAGTCCAGGTTACCATGGCTACACCTTC. Amino acids: CASSPGYHGYTF.

The gene calls are TRBV11-2 and TRBJ2-5; perhaps TRBD2 as D (6 bases). This CDR3 contains 15 residues. Trimming took off 1 base at V and 4 bases at J, with 13 bases between the two ends. Germline-derived CDR1 and CDR2 are SGHAT and FQNNGV. In DNA form, the CDR3 reads TGTGCCAGCAGCTTAGTGGTGGGAGGAGGAGAGACCCAGTACTTC. Protein product: CASSLVVGGGETQYF.

V is TRBV19 and J is TRBJ1-1; 7 bases map to TRBD1. Germline CDR1 LNHDA, CDR2 SQIVND (reference sequence). With V trimmed by 4 bases and J by 0 bases, 8 bases remained unmatched. This CDR3 contains 16 residues. The CDR3 sequence: CASSTGTDMMNTEAFF. The CDR3 region has the DNA TGTGCCAGTAGTACCGGGACAGATATGATGAACACTGAAGCTTTCTTT.

The CDR3 is CASSLRTGVREVEAFF. The DNA for the CDR3 is TGTGCCAGCAGCTTACGTACCGGTGTCAGGGAGGTTGAAGCTTTCTTT. The chain combines TRBV7-9 with TRBJ1-1; the D gene is possibly TRBD1 (5 bases). The V end lost 2 bases, the J end lost 7 bases, and 20 bases lay between the germline ends. The germline gives CDR1 SEHNR, CDR2 FQNEAQ (reference sequence). This CDR3 contains 16 residues.